Listed below are T cell receptor beta chains from one sample, sequenced in a study of T-cell reconstitution after alpha-beta-depleted transplantation in children. TCRdb recomputed calls from the PCR reads with MiXCR, one row per CDR3 protein. This table has about 580,000 distinct CDR3 sequences, 27% appearing once. The material was PBMCs, obtained before TCRalphabeta/CD19-depleted stem cell transplant. The receptors here all came from a boy under two years old with Wiskott-Aldrich syndrome, due to receive a stem cell transplant. Both conserved end residues are part of each CDR3. D genes are given only for firm matches. Not all rows give a size; the values are once, few, many and, for expanded clones, a class.

TGTGCCAGCAGTTCCAGGCAGGCGACCCAGTACTTC,CASSSRQATQYF,TRBJ2-5,NA,TRBV6-2/TRBV6-3,NA
TGTGCCATGAGGACTAGCGGGAGTACAGATACGCAGTATTTT,CAMRTSGSTDTQYF,TRBJ2-3,TRBD2,TRBV10-3,few
TGTGCCAGCAGTTTAAGGGACTATCCCTACGAGCAGTACTTC,CASSLRDYPYEQYF,TRBJ2-7,TRBD2,TRBV12-3/TRBV12-4,NA
TGTGCCAGCAGCTTTATAGTGAAGGGGACCACTGAAGCTTTCTTT,CASSFIVKGTTEAFF,TRBJ1-1,NA,TRBV5-5,few
TGTGCCAGCAGTACACCGGGACTAGCGGGAGTCGGCTCCTACAATGAGCAGTTCTTC,CASSTPGLAGVGSYNEQFF,TRBJ2-1,TRBD2,TRBV28,NA
TGCGCCAGCAGCCAAGTGGGGGGTCTATCCTACGAGCAGTACTTC,CASSQVGGLSYEQYF,TRBJ2-7,NA,TRBV4-1,NA
TGCGCCAGCAGCTCACAGGGGCCGGCCTATGGCTACACCTTC,CASSSQGPAYGYTF,TRBJ1-2,TRBD1,TRBV5-1,few
TGTGCCAGCAGTCCACAGGGACAGGGTAATCAGCCCCAGCATTTT,CASSPQGQGNQPQHF,TRBJ1-5,TRBD1,TRBV27,few
TGTGCCAGCAGCAAAAGGTGGGGGGCTCGAAATGAGCAGTTCTTC,CASSKRWGARNEQFF,TRBJ2-1,NA,TRBV21-1,NA
TGCAGTGCTGGATTTACTGCAACAGATACGCAGTATTTT,CSAGFTATDTQYF,TRBJ2-3,NA,TRBV20-1,NA
TGTGCCAGCAGATTACTAGCGGCATCCTACAATGAGCAGTTCTTC,CASRLLAASYNEQFF,TRBJ2-1,TRBD2,TRBV6-5,NA
TGTGCCAGCAGCTTTGGGCCCACCGTATCAGAGACCCAGTACTTC,CASSFGPTVSETQYF,TRBJ2-5,NA,TRBV11-2,NA
TGTGCCAGCAGCTTAGATCAGGATGGCTACACCTTC,CASSLDQDGYTF,TRBJ1-2,NA,TRBV7-9,NA
TGCGCCAGCAGCTTGGGGACTAGCGGGAGAATAAGGGAGACCCAGTACTTC,CASSLGTSGRIRETQYF,TRBJ2-5,TRBD2,TRBV5-1,NA
TGTGCCAGCAGCTCTAGCGGATTCTCCTACAATGAGCAGTTCTTC,CASSSSGFSYNEQFF,TRBJ2-1,TRBD2,TRBV11-2,NA
TGCAGTGCGGTAGCGGGAGGGCGTGTCGATGAGCAGTTCTTC,CSAVAGGRVDEQFF,TRBJ2-1,TRBD2,TRBV20-1,NA
TGTGCCAGCAGACCTCTAGCGGGAAGCAACGAGCAGTACTTC,CASRPLAGSNEQYF,TRBJ2-7,TRBD2,TRBV28,few
TGTGCCAGCAGTGACCCGGCGCCAGCGGGAGGTGGTGAGCAGTTCTTC,CASSDPAPAGGGEQFF,TRBJ2-1,TRBD2,TRBV6-4,NA
TGTGCCATCAGCTCGACAGGGGCCAACACTGAAGCTTTCTTT,CAISSTGANTEAFF,TRBJ1-1,TRBD1,TRBV10-3,NA
TGTGCCAGCAGCCGGCGACAGGGGGCTACGTCTGGAAACACCATATATTTT,CASSRRQGATSGNTIYF,TRBJ1-3,TRBD1,TRBV7-9,few
TGCGCCAGCAGGAGCAGGGAGGGGGAGACCCAGTACTTC,CASRSREGETQYF,TRBJ2-5,TRBD2,TRBV5-1,NA
TGCGCCAGCAGCCAAGAAGAGCGACTACTAGCGGGGAAATCATACGAGCAGTACTTC,CASSQEERLLAGKSYEQYF,TRBJ2-7,TRBD2,TRBV4-1,NA
TGCGCCAGCAGCTTGGCCCCGGTTTCTTTAGCCAAAAACATTCAGTACTTC,CASSLAPVSLAKNIQYF,TRBJ2-4,NA,TRBV5-1,few
TGTGCCAGCAGCTTAGCGGCAGACTATCAGCCCCAGCATTTT,CASSLAADYQPQHF,TRBJ1-5,NA,TRBV7-2,NA
TGTGCCAGCTCACCCGCAGTCGGCAGCTATGGCTACACCTTC,CASSPAVGSYGYTF,TRBJ1-2,NA,TRBV18,NA
TGCGCCAGCAGATGGACTAGCGGCAATGAGCAGTTCTTC,CASRWTSGNEQFF,TRBJ2-1,TRBD2,TRBV5-1,NA
TGCAGTGCGTGGGTATCAGGGATCAATTCACCCCTCCACTTT,CSAWVSGINSPLHF,TRBJ1-6,NA,TRBV20-1,NA
TGCAGTGCTAGGGGGCAGGGGATTCCTACACTAGCCAAAAACATTCAGTACTTC,CSARGQGIPTLAKNIQYF,TRBJ2-4,NA,TRBV20-1,NA
TGCAGTGCCTGGGACAGGGGGAACTATGGCTACACCTTC,CSAWDRGNYGYTF,TRBJ1-2,TRBD1,TRBV20-1,few
TGTGCCAGTAGTATAGGGACAGTCAATGAGCAGTTCTTC,CASSIGTVNEQFF,TRBJ2-1,NA,TRBV19,few
TGTGCCAGCAGCTTAGCAGCCAAAAACATTCAGTACTTC,CASSLAAKNIQYF,TRBJ2-4,NA,TRBV11-2,NA
TGCGCCAGCAGCTTGGCCTTACGGGGGGAGCAGTACTTC,CASSLALRGEQYF,TRBJ2-7,NA,TRBV5-1,NA
TGTGCCAGCAGGTCAACAGGGACCGGGGAGCTGTTTTTT,CASRSTGTGELFF,TRBJ2-2,NA,TRBV12-3/TRBV12-4,NA
TGCAGTGCAGGAGGACTCCAAGAGACCCAGTACTTC,CSAGGLQETQYF,TRBJ2-5,NA,TRBV20-1,NA
TGCGCCAGCAGCCAAATGGCGACTACAACTAATGAAAAACTGTTTTTT,CASSQMATTTNEKLFF,TRBJ1-4,NA,TRBV4-1,few
TGTGCCAGCAGCACGGATATTAGCAATCAGCCCCAGCATTTT,CASSTDISNQPQHF,TRBJ1-5,NA,TRBV12-3/TRBV12-4,NA
TGTGCCAGCAGGCAACCCCCCCAAGAGACCCAGTACTTC,CASRQPPQETQYF,TRBJ2-5,NA,TRBV7-3,NA
TGCGCCAGCAGCTGGGGGTCGGGACAGGGGGCAGGGGAGCAGTACTTC,CASSWGSGQGAGEQYF,TRBJ2-7,TRBD1,TRBV5-1,NA
TGCGCCAGCAGCTTCGGACTAGCGGGAAGTGATGAGCAGTTCTTC,CASSFGLAGSDEQFF,TRBJ2-1,TRBD2,TRBV5-1,NA
TGCGCCAGCAGCTTACCGGGGCGCACCGGGGAGCTGTTTTTT,CASSLPGRTGELFF,TRBJ2-2,NA,TRBV5-1,few
TGTGCCAGCAGCCAAGATTGGCGGGAGCAGTACTTC,CASSQDWREQYF,TRBJ2-7,NA,TRBV3-1,once
TGCACCGAACTAGACGAGCAGTACTTC,CTELDEQYF,TRBJ2-7,NA,TRBV1,few
TGCGCCAGCAGCACGGGCGACAGGGAACTTGGCGAGCAGTTCTTC,CASSTGDRELGEQFF,TRBJ2-1,TRBD1,TRBV5-1,NA
TGTGCCAGCAGTAAGGGGACAGGGGGCTTTCTACACAATGAGCAGTTCTTC,CASSKGTGGFLHNEQFF,TRBJ2-1,TRBD1,TRBV28,NA
TGTGCCAGCAGTCCGGGACTAGCGGGAAAATCCAACGAGCAGTACTTC,CASSPGLAGKSNEQYF,TRBJ2-7,TRBD2,TRBV12-3/TRBV12-4,NA
TGCAGTGCTAGTGCCGCGGGAGCCGGTGCGCTTTCGCAGTTCTTC,CSASAAGAGALSQFF,TRBJ2-1,TRBD2,TRBV20-1,NA
TGTGCCAGCAGTGGGAACAGCAATCAGCCCCAGCATTTT,CASSGNSNQPQHF,TRBJ1-5,NA,TRBV6-1,few
TGTGCCAGCAGCCCAAGGACCCCGGCAAAGCGTAAAAAGGATGGCTACACCTTC,CASSPRTPAKRKKDGYTF,TRBJ1-2,NA,TRBV11-2,NA
TGTGCCAGCACCTCGACTAGGAATGGGTACAATGAGCAGTTCTTC,CASTSTRNGYNEQFF,TRBJ2-1,NA,TRBV27,NA
TGCGCCAGCAGCTTGGCCAGACGGACTAGCGGGAGTGGTAATGAGCAGTTCTTC,CASSLARRTSGSGNEQFF,TRBJ2-1,TRBD2,TRBV5-1,once
TGTGCCAGCAGCGGAACCGGGACTAGCGGGACCGGTGAGCAGTTCTTC,CASSGTGTSGTGEQFF,TRBJ2-1,TRBD2,TRBV5-5,NA